This TCR beta chain is from a study of CD8 T cell repertoires and HIV-1 epitope variants. Study summary: T cells were stimulated with Twenty-five Gag and Nef peptides separately.

The assay was immunoSEQ multiplex PCR, and TCRdb's table has in-frame clones only and misses some. This sample has some 100,000 clones, with roughly four fifths found just once. Per the germline V gene, CDR1 is MNHNY and CDR2 is SVGAGI (reference sequence). CDR3 size: 15 residues. Deletions cut 10 bases from V and 5 bases from J, with 23 bases between. This clone has just one count. Its antigen is as yet unknown. The study, taken as a whole, reports: Of roughly ten antigen-specific beta clonotypes, about 6 appeared to cross-react with escape variants.

The sequenced sample was uncultured baseline CD8+ T cells from peripheral blood mononuclear cells (PBMCs). This receptor was taken from a male donor with HIV. The rearrangement uses TRBV6-6 and TRBJ1-1; a weak D match, TRBD1 (5 bases). The CDR3 sequence: CATTSIGAERTEAFF. CDR3 nucleotides: TGTGCCACCACTTCCATCGGGGCTGAGAGAACTGAAGCTTTCTTT.